This T cell receptor beta chain was observed in a study of cytomegalovirus exposure and HLA in healthy donors. Sequencing was performed with immunoSEQ multiplex PCR; in TCRdb, only in-frame clones are kept and a portion is missing. The table records tens of thousands of clones, approximately 90% of them present only once. This CDR3 region has 16 residues. The V and J ends lost 5 bases and 6 bases respectively, with 20 bases between them. CDR1 is SGHDT and CDR2 is YYEEEE in the germline V gene. Sequenced input: PBMCs. The chain recombines TRBV5-6 with TRBJ2-2; the D gene is possibly TRBD1 (6 bases). The receptor was derived from a man aged 30 to 39 in good health and CMV-seronegative. CDR3 amino acids: CASSRTGLKLAGELFF. The DNA for the CDR3 is TGTGCCAGCAGTAGAACAGGGTTAAAATTGGCCGGGGAGCTGTTTTTT.